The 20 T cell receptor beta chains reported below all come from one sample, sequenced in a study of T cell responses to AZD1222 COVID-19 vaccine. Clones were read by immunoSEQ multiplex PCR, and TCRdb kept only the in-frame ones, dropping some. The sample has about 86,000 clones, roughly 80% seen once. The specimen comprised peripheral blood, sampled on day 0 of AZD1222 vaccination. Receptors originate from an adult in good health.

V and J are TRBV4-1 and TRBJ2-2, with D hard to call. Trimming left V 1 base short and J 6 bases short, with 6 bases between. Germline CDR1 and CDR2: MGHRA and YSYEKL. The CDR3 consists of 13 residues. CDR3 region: CASSQVTPGELFF. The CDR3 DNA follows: TGCGCCAGCAGCCAAGTAACGCCCGGGGAGCTGTTTTTT.

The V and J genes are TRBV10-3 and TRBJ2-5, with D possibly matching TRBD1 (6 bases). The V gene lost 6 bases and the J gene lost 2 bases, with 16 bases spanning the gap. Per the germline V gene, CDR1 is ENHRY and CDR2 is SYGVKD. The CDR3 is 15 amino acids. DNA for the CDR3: TGTGCCATCAGCGACGAAGGACAGTCACAAGAGACCCAGTACTTC. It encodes CAISDEGQSQETQYF.

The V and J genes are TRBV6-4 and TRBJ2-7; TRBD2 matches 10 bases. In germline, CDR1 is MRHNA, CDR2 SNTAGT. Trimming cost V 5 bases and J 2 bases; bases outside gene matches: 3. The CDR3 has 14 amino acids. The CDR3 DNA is TGTGCCAGCAGTTGGACTAGCGGAACCTACGAGCAGTACTTC. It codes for CASSWTSGTYEQYF.

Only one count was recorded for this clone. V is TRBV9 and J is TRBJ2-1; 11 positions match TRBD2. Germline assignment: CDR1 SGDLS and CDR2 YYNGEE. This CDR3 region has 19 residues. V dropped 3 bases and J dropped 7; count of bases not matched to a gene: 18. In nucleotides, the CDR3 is TGTGCCAGCAGCGCCACCCCGAGGGGCAGACTAGCGGGAAGGAATGAGCAGTTCTTC. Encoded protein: CASSATPRGRLAGRNEQFF.

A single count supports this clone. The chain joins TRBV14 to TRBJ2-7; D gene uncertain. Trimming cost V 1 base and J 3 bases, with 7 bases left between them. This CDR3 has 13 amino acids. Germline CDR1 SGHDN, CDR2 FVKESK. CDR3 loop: CASSQGLNYEQYF. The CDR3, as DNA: TGTGCCAGCAGCCAAGGCCTTAACTACGAGCAGTACTTC.

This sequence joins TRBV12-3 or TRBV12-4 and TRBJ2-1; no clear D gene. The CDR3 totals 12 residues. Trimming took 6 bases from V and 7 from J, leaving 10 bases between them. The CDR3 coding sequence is TGTGCCAGCAGCCCGACGGCGAATGAGCAGTTCTTC. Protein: CASSPTANEQFF.

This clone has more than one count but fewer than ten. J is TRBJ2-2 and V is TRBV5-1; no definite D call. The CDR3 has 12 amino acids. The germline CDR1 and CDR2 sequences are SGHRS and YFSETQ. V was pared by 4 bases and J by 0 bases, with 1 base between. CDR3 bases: TGCGCCAGCAGCCCGAACACCGGGGAGCTGTTTTTT. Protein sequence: CASSPNTGELFF.

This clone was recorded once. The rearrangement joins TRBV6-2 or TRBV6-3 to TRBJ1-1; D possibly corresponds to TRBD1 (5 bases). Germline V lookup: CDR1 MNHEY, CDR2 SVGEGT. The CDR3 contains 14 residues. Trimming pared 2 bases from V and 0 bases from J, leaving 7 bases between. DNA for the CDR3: TGTGCCAGCAGTTACCTGGACATGAACACTGAAGCTTTCTTT. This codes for CASSYLDMNTEAFF.

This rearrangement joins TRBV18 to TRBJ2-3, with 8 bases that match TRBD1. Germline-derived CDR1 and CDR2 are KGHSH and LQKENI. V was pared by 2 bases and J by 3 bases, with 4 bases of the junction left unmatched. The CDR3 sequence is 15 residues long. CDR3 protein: CASSPRQGSTDTQYF. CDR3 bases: TGTGCCAGCTCACCAAGACAGGGGAGTACAGATACGCAGTATTTT. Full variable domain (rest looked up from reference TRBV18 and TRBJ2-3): NAGVMQNPRHLVRRRGQEARLRCSPMKGHSHVYWYRQLPEEGLKFMVYLQKENIIDESGMPKERFSAEFPKEGPSILRIQQVVRGDSAAYFCASSPRQGSTDTQYFGPGTRLTVL.

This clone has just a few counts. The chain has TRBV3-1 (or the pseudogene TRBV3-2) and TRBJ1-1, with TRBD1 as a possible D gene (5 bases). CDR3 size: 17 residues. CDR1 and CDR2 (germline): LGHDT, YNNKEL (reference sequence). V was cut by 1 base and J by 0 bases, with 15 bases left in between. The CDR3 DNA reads TGTGCCAGCAGCCAAGTATTTGGGTCAGGGATGAACACTGAAGCTTTCTTT. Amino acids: CASSQVFGSGMNTEAFF.

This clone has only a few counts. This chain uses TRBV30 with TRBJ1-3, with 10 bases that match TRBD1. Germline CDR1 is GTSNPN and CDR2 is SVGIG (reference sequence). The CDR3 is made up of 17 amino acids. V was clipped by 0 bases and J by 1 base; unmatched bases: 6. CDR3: CAWSVWDRGVSGNTIYF. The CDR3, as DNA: TGTGCCTGGAGTGTATGGGACAGGGGAGTTTCTGGAAACACCATATATTTT.

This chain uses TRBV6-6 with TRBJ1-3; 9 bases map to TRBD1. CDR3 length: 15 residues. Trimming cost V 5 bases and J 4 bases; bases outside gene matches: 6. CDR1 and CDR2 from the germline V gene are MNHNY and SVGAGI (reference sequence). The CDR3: CASSKDRGKGNTIYF. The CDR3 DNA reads TGTGCCAGCAGTAAGGACAGGGGAAAAGGAAACACCATATATTTT.

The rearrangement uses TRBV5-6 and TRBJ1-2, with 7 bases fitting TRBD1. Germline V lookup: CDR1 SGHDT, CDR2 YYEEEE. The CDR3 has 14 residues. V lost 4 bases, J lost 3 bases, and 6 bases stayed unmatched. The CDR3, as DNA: TGTGCCAGCAGCCCCCAGGGGGTATACTATGGCTACACCTTC. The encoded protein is CASSPQGVYYGYTF.

This CDR3 reads CASSPPRQGAYNEQFF. The CDR3 DNA is TGTGCCAGCTCACCACCCCGACAGGGGGCCTACAATGAGCAGTTCTTC. This chain uses TRBV18 with TRBJ2-1; 9 bases map to TRBD1. V lost 0 bases and J lost 2; bases outside the gene matches: 2. The germline V gene encodes CDR1 KGHSH and CDR2 LQKENI. The CDR3 runs to 16 residues.

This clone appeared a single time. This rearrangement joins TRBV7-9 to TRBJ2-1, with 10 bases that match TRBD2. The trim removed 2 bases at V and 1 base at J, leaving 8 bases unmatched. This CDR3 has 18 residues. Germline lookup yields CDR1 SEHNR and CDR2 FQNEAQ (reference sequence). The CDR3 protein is CASSLKSRLAGSYNEQFF. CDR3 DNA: TGTGCCAGCAGCTTAAAGTCCAGACTAGCGGGTTCCTACAATGAGCAGTTCTTC.

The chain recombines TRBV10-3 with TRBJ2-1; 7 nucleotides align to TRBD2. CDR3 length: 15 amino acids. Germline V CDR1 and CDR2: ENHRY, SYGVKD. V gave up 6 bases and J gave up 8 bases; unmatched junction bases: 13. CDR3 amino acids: CAIRGAGPFDDEQFF. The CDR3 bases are TGTGCCATCAGGGGAGCGGGGCCCTTCGACGATGAGCAGTTCTTC.

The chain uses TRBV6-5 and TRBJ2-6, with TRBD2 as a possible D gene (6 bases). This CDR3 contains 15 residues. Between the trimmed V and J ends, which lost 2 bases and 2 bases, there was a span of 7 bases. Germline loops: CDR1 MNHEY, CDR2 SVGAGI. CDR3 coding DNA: TGTGCCAGCAGTTACGGGAGGACTGGGGCCAACGTCCTGACTTTC. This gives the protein CASSYGRTGANVLTF.

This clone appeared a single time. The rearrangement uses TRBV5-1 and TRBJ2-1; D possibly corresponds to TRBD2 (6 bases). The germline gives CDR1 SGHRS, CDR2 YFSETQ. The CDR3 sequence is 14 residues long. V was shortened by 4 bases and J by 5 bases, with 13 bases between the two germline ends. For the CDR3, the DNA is TGCGCCAGCAGCGCCGGAGGGATAGACAATGAGCAGTTCTTC. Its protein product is CASSAGGIDNEQFF.

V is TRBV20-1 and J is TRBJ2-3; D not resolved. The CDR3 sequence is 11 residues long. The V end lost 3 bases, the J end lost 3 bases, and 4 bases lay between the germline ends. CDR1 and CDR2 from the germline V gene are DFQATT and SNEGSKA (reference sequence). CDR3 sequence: CSASGTDTQYF. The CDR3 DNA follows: TGCAGTGCTAGCGGTACAGATACGCAGTATTTT.

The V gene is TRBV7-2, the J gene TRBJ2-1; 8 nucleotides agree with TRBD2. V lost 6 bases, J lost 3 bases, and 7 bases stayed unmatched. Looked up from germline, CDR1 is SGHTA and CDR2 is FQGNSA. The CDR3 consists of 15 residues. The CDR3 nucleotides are TGTGCCAGCAGACTGACTAGCGTAGACTACAATGAGCAGTTCTTC. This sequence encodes CASRLTSVDYNEQFF.